The 26 T cell receptor beta chains below were found in one sample sequenced in a study of shared clonotypes between healthy human individuals. The assay was immunoSEQ multiplex PCR, and TCRdb's table has in-frame clones only and misses some. Seen here are over a million clones, 95% to 99% observed once, and the top ten hold approximately 0.44%. Source material: naive CD4+ T cells sorted from blood. Noted subset: CD45RA+ positively selected. The receptors were gathered from a man aged 30-40 years in good health.

V is TRBV29-1 and J is TRBJ2-2; 14 bases match TRBD2. Germline lookup yields CDR1 SQVTM and CDR2 ANQGSEA. The CDR3 length is 16 residues. With V trimmed by 7 bases and J by 6 bases, 10 bases remained unmatched. The CDR3 DNA reads as TGCAGCGCTGCGGGACTAGCGGGAGCTTTCCCCGGGGAGCTGTTTTTT. Translating gives CSAAGLAGAFPGELFF.

The gene calls are TRBV7-9 and TRBJ2-1; possible D gene TRBD2, 6 bases. This CDR3 is built from 15 residues. Germline V CDR1 and CDR2: SEHNR, FQNEAQ (reference sequence). The V and J ends lost 4 bases and 4 bases respectively, with 14 bases between them. Here the CDR3 reads CASSSGTQGYNEQFF. CDR3 coding DNA: TGTGCCAGCAGCTCCGGGACTCAAGGGTACAATGAGCAGTTCTTC. Looking up the rest from reference TRBV7-9 and TRBJ2-1 gives the full variable domain: DTGVSQNPRHKITKRGQNVTFRCDPISEHNRLYWYRQTLGQGPEFLTYFQNEAQLEKSRLLSDRFSAERPKGSFSTLEIQRTEQGDSAMYLCASSSGTQGYNEQFFGPGTRLTVL.

The gene calls are TRBV5-1 and TRBJ2-7; D is tentatively TRBD1 or TRBD2 (5 bases each). Trimming shortened V by 4 bases and J by 1 base, and 15 bases separated the two germline ends. Germline lookup yields CDR1 SGHRS and CDR2 YFSETQ. The CDR3 loop spans 15 amino acids. The CDR3 reads CASSPGTPRSYEQYF. Here the CDR3 DNA reads TGCGCCAGCAGCCCGGGGACCCCCAGGTCCTACGAGCAGTACTTC.

Concerning this clone itself: Other DNA sequences in this sample translate to the same CDR3. V and J are TRBV27 and TRBJ1-1; D is ambiguous. V dropped 3 bases and J dropped 1 base, with 6 bases sitting between them. The CDR3 has 13 amino acids. Germline CDR1 MNHEY, CDR2 SMNVEV (reference sequence). CDR3 loop: CASSLSRNTEAFF. In nucleotides, the CDR3 is TGTGCCAGCAGTTTGAGCAGGAACACTGAAGCTTTCTTT.

The V gene is TRBV28, the J gene TRBJ2-7; TRBD2 aligns across 14 bases. V dropped 5 bases and J dropped 2; count of bases not matched to a gene: 5. The CDR3 consists of 16 residues. CDR1 is MDHEN and CDR2 is SYDVKM in the germline V gene. The CDR3 is CASSRRLAGGPYEQYF. The DNA of the CDR3 is TGTGCCAGCAGTCGACGACTAGCGGGAGGGCCCTACGAGCAGTACTTC.

V is TRBV30 and J is TRBJ1-2; 9 nucleotides agree with TRBD1. Trimming cost V 2 bases and J 4 bases; bases outside gene matches: 5. The CDR3 totals 14 residues. Germline CDR1 and CDR2: GTSNPN and SVGIG (reference sequence). CDR3 sequence: CAWSWGQGGYGYTF. The CDR3 DNA is TGTGCCTGGAGTTGGGGACAGGGCGGCTATGGCTACACCTTC.

CDR3 loop: CASSWTGGRDTGELFF. In DNA, the CDR3 is TGTGCCAGCAGCTGGACTGGCGGGAGGGACACCGGGGAGCTGTTTTTT. The chain combines TRBV5-4 with TRBJ2-2; 9 bases fit TRBD2. The CDR3 covers 16 residues. Unmatched junction bases numbered 6, after V lost 3 bases and J lost 3 bases. Per germline, CDR1 SGHNT and CDR2 YYREEE (reference sequence).

The chain employs TRBV15 and TRBJ2-5; D is unresolved. The CDR3 runs to 14 residues. Germline CDR1 and CDR2: LNHNV and YYDKDF (reference sequence). The V end was cut by 3 bases, the J end by 5 bases, with 13 bases between. In nucleotides, the CDR3 is TGTGCCACCAGCAGTCGGGTCTCCGTGGAGACCCAGTACTTC. Translated, it gives CATSSRVSVETQYF.

The chain uses TRBV15 and TRBJ2-7; D gene unclear. This CDR3 is built from 15 residues. V was pared by 2 bases and J by 0 bases, with 11 bases between. Germline V gene data show CDR1 as LNHNV and CDR2 as YYDKDF (reference sequence). CDR3 sequence reads: CATSRRTASSYEQYF. Written as DNA, the CDR3 is TGTGCCACCAGCAGACGGACCGCCAGCTCCTACGAGCAGTACTTC.

The gene calls are TRBV10-3 and TRBJ1-2; 9 bases map to TRBD1. J was trimmed by 5 bases and V by 3 bases; bases with no gene match: 7. The CDR3 covers 15 residues. Germline V gene data show CDR1 as ENHRY and CDR2 as SYGVKD. The chain's CDR3 is CAISEGTGGMYGYTF. CDR3 DNA sequence: TGTGCCATCAGTGAAGGTACAGGGGGCATGTATGGCTACACCTTC.

The genes are TRBV18 and TRBJ2-1, with unresolved D. This CDR3 is 12 amino acids long. Germline V gene data show CDR1 as KGHSH and CDR2 as LQKENI. V was trimmed by 3 bases and J by 14 bases, leaving 14 bases between them. CDR3 DNA: TGTGCCAGCTCACCCAAACATTCTTCCAAGTTCTTC. It codes for CASSPKHSSKFF.

As concerns this clone: Other DNA sequences in this specimen translate into the identical CDR3. The chain joins TRBV5-1 to TRBJ2-1; 11 bases map to TRBD2. V was pared by 4 bases and J by 3 bases, with 3 bases of the junction left unmatched. Germline V CDR1 and CDR2: SGHRS, YFSETQ. The CDR3 spans 15 residues. Written as DNA, the CDR3 is TGCGCCAGCAGCATACTAGCGGGGGTCTACAATGAGCAGTTCTTC. This codes for CASSILAGVYNEQFF.

V usage is TRBV19 and J usage is TRBJ2-7, with 7 positions matching TRBD2. V shed 10 bases, J shed 6 bases, and the junction held 12 bases outside the gene matches. The CDR3 sequence is 13 residues long. Germline lookup yields CDR1 LNHDA and CDR2 SQIVND (reference sequence). CDR3 nucleotides: TGTGCCACCTCCGCGGGGGTCGGGGGCGAGCAGTACTTC. Translation gives CATSAGVGGEQYF. Full variable domain (outside the CDR3, taken from reference TRBV19 and TRBJ2-7): DGGITQSPKYLFRKEGQNVTLSCEQNLNHDAMYWYRQDPGQGLRLIYYSQIVNDFQKGDIAEGYSVSREKKESFPLTVTSAQKNPTAFYLCATSAGVGGEQYFGPGTRLTVT.

The chain recombines TRBV14 with TRBJ2-1; D not resolved. The CDR3 spans 14 residues. Trimming stripped 5 bases from V and 9 bases from J, with 17 bases between. The germline V gene has CDR1 SGHDN and CDR2 FVKESK. This chain's CDR3 is CASSLRLMPPEQFF. CDR3 sequence (DNA): TGTGCCAGCAGCTTAAGACTCATGCCCCCTGAGCAGTTCTTC.

The rearrangement links TRBV19 to TRBJ2-1; D remains ambiguous. The germline V gene has CDR1 LNHDA and CDR2 SQIVND (reference sequence). V lost 11 bases, J lost 4 bases, and 15 bases lay in between. The CDR3 length is 13 residues. CDR3 loop: CAGTLSSYNEQFF. As DNA, the CDR3 is TGTGCCGGTACACTAAGCTCTTACAATGAGCAGTTCTTC.

The chain links TRBV20-1 to TRBJ2-2; D gene unclear. CDR1 is DFQATT and CDR2 is SNEGSKA in the germline V gene (reference sequence). The ends were cut back, 6 bases at V and 8 bases at J, with 10 bases in the middle. The CDR3 is 11 amino acids. The CDR3 loop reads CSALGWGELFF. The CDR3 DNA reads as TGCAGTGCCCTTGGGTGGGGGGAGCTGTTTTTT.

The rearrangement joins TRBV11-2 to TRBJ1-4; D unresolved. The V gene lost 4 bases and the J gene lost 3 bases, with 12 bases spanning the gap. Germline assignment: CDR1 SGHAT and CDR2 FQNNGV. The CDR3 extends over 15 amino acids. The CDR3 DNA reads as TGTGCCAGCAGCTCGTCGGTTGTAGCTAATGAAAAACTGTTTTTT. Amino acid sequence: CASSSSVVANEKLFF.

The chain carries TRBV7-9 and TRBJ2-3; TRBD1 aligns across 10 bases. The germline V gene has CDR1 SEHNR and CDR2 FQNEAQ (reference sequence). Trimming at V came to 1 base and at J to 4 bases, leaving 2 bases not matched to a gene. The CDR3 sequence is 15 residues long. In DNA form, the CDR3 reads TGTGCCAGCAGCTTAGAGGGGACAGGGGCAGATACGCAGTATTTT. This gives the protein CASSLEGTGADTQYF.

The chain couples TRBV29-1 to TRBJ2-1; 8 nucleotides match TRBD2. The CDR3 has 14 amino acids. J lost 8 bases, V lost 7 bases, and 13 bases had no gene match. Germline CDR1 reads SQVTM; CDR2 reads ANQGSEA. Here the CDR3 reads CSDQAGVLGDEQFF. The DNA of the CDR3 is TGCAGCGATCAAGCGGGAGTCCTTGGTGATGAGCAGTTCTTC.

As concerns this clone: One junction end disagrees with the germline gene, perhaps due to a read error. This chain connects TRBV11-3 to TRBJ2-2; D is possibly TRBD1 (5 bases). This CDR3 comprises 14 residues. CDR1 and CDR2 (germline): SGHNT, YENEEA. The CDR3 DNA reads TGTGCCAGCAGCCTAGACAGAAACACCGGGGAGCTGTTTTTT. Its translation: CASSLDRNTGELFF.

The chain combines TRBV28 with TRBJ2-5, with D possibly called TRBD1 or TRBD2 (5 bases each). Germline CDR1 and CDR2: MDHEN and SYDVKM. The CDR3 sequence is 15 residues long. Trimming shortened V by 7 bases and J by 1 base, and 16 bases separated the two germline ends. CDR3 nucleotide sequence: TGTGCCAGCACCCTAAGCTTGGGGACCCAAGAGACCCAGTACTTC. It specifies CASTLSLGTQETQYF.

The chain has TRBV10-3 and TRBJ1-4, with D uncertain. V lost 0 bases and J 8 bases, leaving 13 bases between the germline ends. Germline values: CDR1 ENHRY, CDR2 SYGVKD. CDR3 length: 15 residues. The CDR3 is CAISESGSAGEKLFF. CDR3 nucleotides: TGTGCCATCAGTGAGTCGGGATCCGCGGGGGAAAAACTGTTTTTT.

The chain couples TRBV6-5 to TRBJ2-3; a possible D gene is TRBD1 (6 bases). V was cut by 6 bases and J by 0 bases, with 13 bases left in between. Looked up from germline, CDR1 is MNHEY and CDR2 is SVGAGI. This CDR3 has 15 amino acids. The CDR3 is CASRTDRTSTDTQYF. In nucleotides, the CDR3 is TGTGCCAGCAGGACCGACAGGACTAGCACAGATACGCAGTATTTT.

This rearrangement joins TRBV18 to TRBJ2-4; no reliable D call. The germline V gene encodes CDR1 KGHSH and CDR2 LQKENI. The CDR3 is 17 amino acids. V lost 6 bases to trimming and J lost 3 bases, with 21 bases between them. In DNA, the CDR3 is TGTGCCAGCTCGGCCCTCGGAGTGGACCCCGGCAAAAACATTCAGTACTTC. It encodes CASSALGVDPGKNIQYF.

This clone was found once. The rearrangement uses TRBV19 and TRBJ2-6; no clear D. Between the trimmed V and J ends, which lost 0 bases and 0 bases, there was a span of 6 bases. The CDR3 spans 16 residues. Germline CDR1 LNHDA, CDR2 SQIVND (reference sequence). The CDR3 sequence: CASSIDRGSGANVLTF. In DNA form, the CDR3 reads TGTGCCAGTAGTATAGATCGTGGCTCTGGGGCCAACGTCCTGACTTTC.

The chain has TRBV27 and TRBJ2-5; D is unclear. CDR1 and CDR2 (germline): MNHEY, SMNVEV (reference sequence). Trimming removed 2 bases from V and 5 bases from J, with 12 bases in between. The CDR3 consists of 14 residues. The CDR3 DNA follows: TGTGCCAGCAGTTTAAGTCTAGTCGGGGAGACCCAGTACTTC. It codes for CASSLSLVGETQYF.